Sequencing of this T cell receptor beta chain was carried out in a study of blood T cell repertoires in COVID-19. This clone was counted between two and nine times. The junction had 4 bases not matched to a gene; V was cut back by 2 bases and J by 1 base. Germline CDR1 SGHRS, CDR2 YFSETQ. The CDR3 contains 15 residues. TCRdb keeps only in-frame clones here, not all; method: immunoSEQ multiplex PCR. The table includes fewer than 250,000 clones, about four fifths detected once. The material sequenced was PBMCs or T cells enriched from blood (not recorded which). The J gene is TRBJ2-5, the V gene TRBV5-1; 8 bases match TRBD2. This clonotype was sampled from a woman aged 50 to 60 who had been exposed to COVID-19. The CDR3 sequence is CASSFLAGPQETQYF. DNA of the CDR3: TGCGCCAGCAGCTTCCTAGCGGGTCCCCAAGAGACCCAGTACTTC.